The rows below give T cell receptor beta chains drawn from one sample of a study of shared clonotypes between healthy human individuals. The method was immunoSEQ multiplex PCR; TCRdb's version includes in-frame clones alone and lacks a portion of them. The data hold about 2,200,000 clones, with approximately 94% observed a single time. The material sequenced was naive CD8+ T cells from PBMCs. The receptors derive from a man aged 18 to 29 in good health. Some clones in this sample may be carry-over from other donors' samples. Each CDR3 is given with its conserved first and last residue. The order of the fields is J gene, clone size, D gene, V gene, CDR3 DNA, CDR3 protein. A D gene is named only where the DNA matches it firmly. The size entry is marked missing in some rows and otherwise reads once, few, many or a size class.

J: TRBJ2-3; size: .; D: TRBD2; V: TRBV28; DNA: TGTGCCAGCAGTTCGACTAGCGGGAGGGCCCCAGATACGCAGTATTTT; CDR3: CASSSTSGRAPDTQYF
J: TRBJ1-2; size: once; D: TRBD1; V: TRBV6-5; DNA: TGTGCCGCACACCGGACAGGGAAGGATGGCTACACCTTC; CDR3: CAAHRTGKDGYTF
J: TRBJ2-2; size: once; D: .; V: TRBV18; DNA: TGTGCCAGCTCACTTGTCCGAGGGGCCAGCAACGGGGAGCTGTTTTTT; CDR3: CASSLVRGASNGELFF
J: TRBJ2-7; size: .; D: TRBD2; V: TRBV6-6; DNA: TGTGCCAGCAGCCTCTCGGGAGGTTCCTACGAGCAGTACTTC; CDR3: CASSLSGGSYEQYF
J: TRBJ2-7; size: .; D: TRBD1; V: TRBV27; DNA: TGTGCCAGCAGTTCCCGACAGGGGTCCTACGAGCAGTACTTC; CDR3: CASSSRQGSYEQYF
J: TRBJ1-3; size: .; D: .; V: TRBV30; DNA: TGTGCCTGGAGTCCAGGGGTCTCCGGAAACACCATATATTTT; CDR3: CAWSPGVSGNTIYF
J: TRBJ2-7; size: .; D: TRBD2; V: TRBV5-6; DNA: TGTGCCAGCAGCTTGGGTAGCGGGAGTATCTACGAGCAGTACTTC; CDR3: CASSLGSGSIYEQYF
J: TRBJ2-3; size: once; D: .; V: TRBV5-6; DNA: TGTGCCAGCAGCTTGGTCGGGGTGGCAGATACGCAGTATTTT; CDR3: CASSLVGVADTQYF
J: TRBJ1-2; size: .; D: .; V: TRBV11-1; DNA: TGTGCCAGCAGTACCCGGGACGGCTATGGCTACACCTTC; CDR3: CASSTRDGYGYTF
J: TRBJ2-7; size: once; D: .; V: TRBV2; DNA: TGTGCCAGCATGGACCGATACCGACACGGGCAGTACTTC; CDR3: CASMDRYRHGQYF
J: TRBJ1-5; size: few; D: .; V: TRBV27; DNA: TGTGCCAGCAGTTTATGGGTGGATCAGCCCCAGCATTTT; CDR3: CASSLWVDQPQHF
J: TRBJ1-1; size: .; D: .; V: TRBV7-9; DNA: TGTGCCAGCAGCCCAGGACGGTACCCTGAAGCTTTCTTT; CDR3: CASSPGRYPEAFF
J: TRBJ2-1; size: few; D: .; V: TRBV12-5; DNA: TGTGCTAGTGGCGATAGCGAGAGCTCCTACAATGAGCAGTTCTTC; CDR3: CASGDSESSYNEQFF
J: TRBJ1-5; size: .; D: .; V: TRBV27; DNA: TGTGCCAGCAGCCGGATCGGAGGCGGAAGCAATCAGCCCCAGCATTTT; CDR3: CASSRIGGGSNQPQHF
J: TRBJ2-1; size: .; D: .; V: TRBV6-5; DNA: TGTGCCAGCAGTTACTCTAGGAGGGGGAATGAGCAGTTCTTC; CDR3: CASSYSRRGNEQFF
J: TRBJ2-3; size: .; D: .; V: TRBV6-5; DNA: TGTGCCAGCAGTTACTCGAGGGATAGCACAGATACGCAGTATTTT; CDR3: CASSYSRDSTDTQYF
J: TRBJ1-1; size: .; D: .; V: TRBV27; DNA: TGTGCCAGCAGTTTATGGGCATCAGCGAACACTGAAGCTTTCTTT; CDR3: CASSLWASANTEAFF
J: TRBJ1-5; size: .; D: .; V: TRBV28; DNA: TGTGCCAGCAGTTCAGACAGGTCACGGCAGCCCCAGCATTTT; CDR3: CASSSDRSRQPQHF
J: TRBJ2-5; size: few; D: TRBD1; V: TRBV4-3; DNA: TGCGCCAGCAGCCATTCAGGGGGTCCGGCCCAGTACTTC; CDR3: CASSHSGGPAQYF
J: TRBJ1-3; size: .; D: .; V: TRBV12-5; DNA: TGTGCTAGTGGTTTCCCCATCCGGGACACTGGAAACACCATATATTTT; CDR3: CASGFPIRDTGNTIYF
J: TRBJ1-2; size: .; D: .; V: TRBV21-1; DNA: TGTGCCAGCAGCAAAGGTGGCTACAGAGGCTATGGCTACACCTTC; CDR3: CASSKGGYRGYGYTF
J: TRBJ2-3; size: .; D: TRBD1; V: TRBV7-9; DNA: TGTGCCAGCGGACCCCGGACAGGGGAAGGTGGGGATACGCAGTATTTT; CDR3: CASGPRTGEGGDTQYF
J: TRBJ1-5; size: .; D: .; V: TRBV27; DNA: TGTGCCAGCAGTTTGGTACAGGGCGATCAGCCCCAGCATTTT; CDR3: CASSLVQGDQPQHF
J: TRBJ1-1; size: .; D: .; V: TRBV27; DNA: TGTGCCAGCAGCCTAACAGGATCGAACACTGAAGCTTTCTTT; CDR3: CASSLTGSNTEAFF
J: TRBJ2-5; size: .; D: TRBD2; V: TRBV9; DNA: TGTGCCAGCAGCGTGACTAGCGGGAGACTCGGTGGGGGAGAGACCCAGTACTTC; CDR3: CASSVTSGRLGGGETQYF
J: TRBJ2-4; size: .; D: TRBD2; V: TRBV7-9; DNA: TGTGCCAGCAGCTTAGGTCTAGCGGGAGCAGCCATTCAGTACTTC; CDR3: CASSLGLAGAAIQYF
J: TRBJ2-2; size: .; D: TRBD1; V: TRBV19; DNA: TGTGCCAGTAGTACGAGACAGGGCCACACCGGGGAGCTGTTTTTT; CDR3: CASSTRQGHTGELFF
J: TRBJ2-5; size: .; D: .; V: TRBV14; DNA: TGTGCCAGCAGCCGTCTCAAGGAGGGGCAGGAGACCCAGTACTTC; CDR3: CASSRLKEGQETQYF